This is a list of T cell receptor beta chains from one sample in a study of OX40 agonist ivuxolimab in advanced cancers. Only in-frame clones appear in the TCRdb table, and some are missing; sequencing was by immunoSEQ multiplex PCR. The data contain tens of thousands of clones, roughly 90% of them singletons. Sequenced material: CD4+ or CD8+ T cells sorted from blood, taken in a trial of the OX40 agonist ivuxolimab. Source of these receptors: an adult with an advanced solid tumor such as melanoma, head and neck, liver or kidney cancer. Each CDR3 is given with its conserved first and last residue. The D gene is left open where the match is weak. Size values are once, few and many counts, or a class for expanded clones, and some rows have none.

clone size: -
V gene: TRBV19
CDR3 length: 14
J gene: TRBJ1-2
D gene: -
CDR3 protein: CASSIRNSVNGYTF
CDR3 DNA: TGTGCCAGTAGTATTAGGAATTCGGTTAATGGCTACACCTTC

clone size: -
V gene: TRBV6-5
CDR3 length: 15
J gene: TRBJ1-1
D gene: -
CDR3 protein: CASSYSTVENTEAFF
CDR3 DNA: TGTGCCAGCAGTTACTCGACGGTAGAGAACACTGAAGCTTTCTTT

clone size: -
V gene: TRBV6-6
CDR3 length: 12
J gene: TRBJ1-2
D gene: -
CDR3 protein: CASWGLGEGYTF
CDR3 DNA: TGTGCCAGCTGGGGGCTGGGAGAAGGCTACACCTTC

clone size: -
V gene: TRBV6-1
CDR3 length: 13
J gene: TRBJ2-4
D gene: -
CDR3 protein: CASRGGRKNIQYF
CDR3 DNA: TGTGCCAGCAGGGGGGGCCGCAAAAACATTCAGTACTTC

clone size: -
V gene: TRBV7-2
CDR3 length: 12
J gene: TRBJ1-4
D gene: -
CDR3 protein: CASSSSGEKLFF
CDR3 DNA: TGTGCCAGCAGCTCGTCCGGAGAAAAACTGTTTTTT

clone size: -
V gene: TRBV28
CDR3 length: 14
J gene: TRBJ1-5
D gene: -
CDR3 protein: CASSFPRVNQPQHF
CDR3 DNA: TGTGCCAGCAGTTTTCCCCGGGTTAATCAGCCCCAGCATTTT

clone size: -
V gene: TRBV27
CDR3 length: 14
J gene: TRBJ2-7
D gene: -
CDR3 protein: CASSLASWGYEQYF
CDR3 DNA: TGTGCCAGCAGTTTAGCGAGTTGGGGCTACGAGCAGTACTTC

clone size: -
V gene: TRBV6-1
CDR3 length: 14
J gene: TRBJ2-7
D gene: -
CDR3 protein: CASRWTVGTYEQYF
CDR3 DNA: TGTGCCAGCAGGTGGACAGTCGGCACCTACGAGCAGTACTTC

clone size: -
V gene: TRBV5-6
CDR3 length: 13
J gene: TRBJ1-2
D gene: -
CDR3 protein: CASSFGMSYGYTF
CDR3 DNA: TGTGCCAGCAGCTTTGGCATGAGCTATGGCTACACCTTC

clone size: -
V gene: TRBV4-3
CDR3 length: 15
J gene: TRBJ2-7
D gene: TRBD1
CDR3 protein: CASSPGWDRGYEQYF
CDR3 DNA: TGCGCCAGCAGCCCCGGCTGGGACAGAGGCTACGAGCAGTACTTC

clone size: -
V gene: TRBV7-3
CDR3 length: 14
J gene: TRBJ2-3
D gene: TRBD2
CDR3 protein: CASSTSGSTDTQYF
CDR3 DNA: TGTGCCAGCAGCACTAGCGGAAGCACAGATACGCAGTATTTT

clone size: -
V gene: TRBV19
CDR3 length: 17
J gene: TRBJ1-5
D gene: -
CDR3 protein: CASSMTAGTTINQPQHF
CDR3 DNA: TGTGCCAGTAGTATGACCGCCGGGACGACCATAAACCAGCCCCAGCATTTT

clone size: -
V gene: TRBV7-8
CDR3 length: 14
J gene: TRBJ2-3
D gene: -
CDR3 protein: CASSLTHLGDTQYF
CDR3 DNA: TGTGCCAGCAGCTTGACCCATTTGGGAGATACGCAGTATTTT

clone size: -
V gene: TRBV5-6
CDR3 length: 12
J gene: TRBJ2-7
D gene: -
CDR3 protein: CASSLGLYEQYF
CDR3 DNA: TGTGCCAGCAGCCTAGGACTCTACGAGCAGTACTTC

clone size: once
V gene: TRBV19
CDR3 length: 16
J gene: TRBJ2-7
D gene: TRBD2
CDR3 protein: CASSIGLSGSGYEQYF
CDR3 DNA: TGTGCCAGTAGTATAGGCCTGAGCGGGAGTGGGTACGAGCAGTACTTC

clone size: -
V gene: TRBV6-5
CDR3 length: 15
J gene: TRBJ2-5
D gene: TRBD2
CDR3 protein: CASSSTLAGVETQYF
CDR3 DNA: TGTGCCAGCAGCTCGACGCTAGCGGGAGTTGAGACCCAGTACTTC

clone size: -
V gene: TRBV11-2
CDR3 length: 16
J gene: TRBJ2-1
D gene: TRBD1
CDR3 protein: CASSYRPGQGYNEQFF
CDR3 DNA: TGTGCCAGCAGCTACCGACCGGGACAGGGCTACAATGAGCAGTTCTTC

clone size: -
V gene: TRBV29-1
CDR3 length: 15
J gene: TRBJ2-7
D gene: TRBD1
CDR3 protein: CSPGQGAPPPYEQYF
CDR3 DNA: TGCAGCCCAGGGCAGGGGGCGCCGCCTCCGTACGAGCAGTACTTC

clone size: once
V gene: TRBV6-5
CDR3 length: 15
J gene: TRBJ2-2
D gene: -
CDR3 protein: CASSTPSGTAGELFF
CDR3 DNA: TGTGCCAGCAGTACCCCGTCCGGGACTGCAGGGGAGCTGTTTTTT

clone size: -
V gene: TRBV9
CDR3 length: 12
J gene: TRBJ2-5
D gene: -
CDR3 protein: CASSPNQETQYF
CDR3 DNA: TGTGCCAGCAGCCCAAACCAAGAGACCCAGTACTTC

clone size: -
V gene: TRBV13
CDR3 length: 16
J gene: TRBJ1-2
D gene: -
CDR3 protein: CASSRPSRGIVYGYTF
CDR3 DNA: TGTGCCAGCAGCCGACCCAGTCGCGGTATAGTCTATGGCTACACCTTC

clone size: few
V gene: TRBV2
CDR3 length: 12
J gene: TRBJ2-7
D gene: -
CDR3 protein: CASSSNSYEQYF
CDR3 DNA: TGTGCCAGCAGCTCGAACTCCTACGAGCAGTACTTC

clone size: -
V gene: TRBV27
CDR3 length: 17
J gene: TRBJ1-2
D gene: -
CDR3 protein: CASSLSGEGPQINGYTF
CDR3 DNA: TGTGCCAGCAGTTTATCGGGGGAGGGGCCTCAGATCAATGGCTACACCTTC

clone size: -
V gene: TRBV28
CDR3 length: 17
J gene: TRBJ1-6
D gene: -
CDR3 protein: CASSFRQISSYNSPLHF
CDR3 DNA: TGTGCCAGCAGTTTCCGACAGATCAGCTCCTATAATTCACCCCTCCACTTT

clone size: -
V gene: TRBV11-3
CDR3 length: 15
J gene: TRBJ2-1
D gene: TRBD2
CDR3 protein: CASSRYSGGGNEQFF
CDR3 DNA: TGTGCCAGCAGCCGATATAGCGGGGGGGGCAATGAGCAGTTCTTC

clone size: once
V gene: TRBV7-9
CDR3 length: 10
J gene: TRBJ2-1
D gene: -
CDR3 protein: CASSMGEQFF
CDR3 DNA: TGTGCCAGCAGCATGGGAGAGCAGTTCTTC

clone size: -
V gene: TRBV13
CDR3 length: 14
J gene: TRBJ2-3
D gene: -
CDR3 protein: CASSPRDRQDTQYF
CDR3 DNA: TGTGCCAGCAGCCCCAGGGACCGACAGGATACGCAGTATTTT

clone size: -
V gene: TRBV27
CDR3 length: 14
J gene: TRBJ2-1
D gene: TRBD2
CDR3 protein: CASTKRGGNNEQFF
CDR3 DNA: TGTGCCAGCACCAAGCGGGGGGGCAACAATGAGCAGTTCTTC

clone size: -
V gene: TRBV28
CDR3 length: 12
J gene: TRBJ2-7
D gene: -
CDR3 protein: CASSLYSYEQYF
CDR3 DNA: TGTGCCAGCAGTTTATACTCCTACGAGCAGTACTTC

clone size: -
V gene: TRBV4-1
CDR3 length: 16
J gene: TRBJ1-1
D gene: -
CDR3 protein: CASSLRSSLVNTEAFF
CDR3 DNA: TGCGCCAGCAGCCTTCGTAGCTCGTTGGTTAACACTGAAGCTTTCTTT

clone size: -
V gene: TRBV5-6
CDR3 length: 14
J gene: TRBJ2-4
D gene: -
CDR3 protein: CASSAGIAKNIQYF
CDR3 DNA: TGTGCCAGCAGCGCAGGGATAGCCAAAAACATTCAGTACTTC

clone size: -
V gene: TRBV9
CDR3 length: 16
J gene: TRBJ2-3
D gene: TRBD2
CDR3 protein: CASSATLAGEADTQYF
CDR3 DNA: TGTGCCAGCAGCGCCACCCTAGCGGGGGAAGCAGATACGCAGTATTTT

clone size: -
V gene: TRBV7-8
CDR3 length: 15
J gene: TRBJ1-1
D gene: -
CDR3 protein: CASSRSGRGMAEAFF
CDR3 DNA: TGTGCCAGCAGCCGCTCCGGAAGGGGGATGGCTGAAGCTTTCTTT

clone size: -
V gene: TRBV13
CDR3 length: 14
J gene: TRBJ2-3
D gene: TRBD1
CDR3 protein: CASSLEIRGDTQYF
CDR3 DNA: TGTGCCAGCAGCTTAGAAATCAGGGGGGATACGCAGTATTTT

clone size: once
V gene: TRBV27
CDR3 length: 14
J gene: TRBJ1-1
D gene: -
CDR3 protein: CASSLGGGRTEAFF
CDR3 DNA: TGTGCCAGCAGTTTAGGGGGCGGGAGGACTGAAGCTTTCTTT

clone size: -
V gene: TRBV30
CDR3 length: 14
J gene: TRBJ2-7
D gene: TRBD2
CDR3 protein: CALDYGLAGGEQYF
CDR3 DNA: TGTGCCCTAGACTACGGACTAGCGGGTGGTGAGCAGTACTTC

clone size: -
V gene: TRBV13
CDR3 length: 14
J gene: TRBJ1-1
D gene: -
CDR3 protein: CASSLEGRNTEAFF
CDR3 DNA: TGTGCCAGCAGCTTAGAAGGGAGGAACACTGAAGCTTTCTTT

clone size: -
V gene: TRBV4-1
CDR3 length: 14
J gene: TRBJ2-1
D gene: -
CDR3 protein: CASSEEGGVNEQFF
CDR3 DNA: TGCGCCAGCAGCGAGGAAGGCGGTGTTAATGAGCAGTTCTTC

clone size: -
V gene: TRBV5-6
CDR3 length: 15
J gene: TRBJ1-2
D gene: -
CDR3 protein: CASSLGLQGVYGYTF
CDR3 DNA: TGTGCCAGCAGCTTGGGTCTGCAGGGAGTATATGGCTACACCTTC

clone size: -
V gene: TRBV18
CDR3 length: 12
J gene: TRBJ2-7
D gene: -
CDR3 protein: CASSPDNYEQYF
CDR3 DNA: TGTGCCAGCTCACCCGACAACTACGAGCAGTACTTC

clone size: -
V gene: TRBV14
CDR3 length: 16
J gene: TRBJ2-5
D gene: TRBD1
CDR3 protein: CASSQALGQSGETQYF
CDR3 DNA: TGTGCCAGCAGCCAAGCGCTGGGACAGTCGGGGGAGACCCAGTACTTC

clone size: -
V gene: TRBV25-1
CDR3 length: 15
J gene: TRBJ1-2
D gene: TRBD1
CDR3 protein: CASSGDSRGLWGYTF
CDR3 DNA: TGTGCCAGCAGTGGGGACAGCCGCGGCCTTTGGGGCTACACCTTC

clone size: -
V gene: TRBV4-3
CDR3 length: 14
J gene: TRBJ2-3
D gene: -
CDR3 protein: CASSQDQFTDTQYF
CDR3 DNA: TGCGCCAGCAGCCAAGATCAGTTCACAGATACGCAGTATTTT

clone size: -
V gene: TRBV6-1
CDR3 length: 13
J gene: TRBJ2-7
D gene: -
CDR3 protein: CASSEAVGDEQYF
CDR3 DNA: TGTGCCAGCAGTGAAGCAGTGGGAGACGAGCAGTACTTC

clone size: few
V gene: TRBV2
CDR3 length: 12
J gene: TRBJ2-1
D gene: -
CDR3 protein: CASSDGYNEQFF
CDR3 DNA: TGTGCCAGCAGTGACGGGTACAATGAGCAGTTCTTC

clone size: -
V gene: TRBV6-5
CDR3 length: 15
J gene: TRBJ2-1
D gene: -
CDR3 protein: CASRFYSGTYNEQFF
CDR3 DNA: TGTGCCAGCCGATTCTATAGCGGAACCTACAATGAGCAGTTCTTC

clone size: -
V gene: TRBV5-4
CDR3 length: 14
J gene: TRBJ2-2
D gene: -
CDR3 protein: CASSLVGGPGELFF
CDR3 DNA: TGTGCCAGCAGCTTGGTAGGGGGTCCCGGGGAGCTGTTTTTT

clone size: -
V gene: TRBV6-5
CDR3 length: 13
J gene: TRBJ1-1
D gene: -
CDR3 protein: CASSRGENTEAFF
CDR3 DNA: TGTGCCAGCTCTAGGGGGGAGAACACTGAAGCTTTCTTT